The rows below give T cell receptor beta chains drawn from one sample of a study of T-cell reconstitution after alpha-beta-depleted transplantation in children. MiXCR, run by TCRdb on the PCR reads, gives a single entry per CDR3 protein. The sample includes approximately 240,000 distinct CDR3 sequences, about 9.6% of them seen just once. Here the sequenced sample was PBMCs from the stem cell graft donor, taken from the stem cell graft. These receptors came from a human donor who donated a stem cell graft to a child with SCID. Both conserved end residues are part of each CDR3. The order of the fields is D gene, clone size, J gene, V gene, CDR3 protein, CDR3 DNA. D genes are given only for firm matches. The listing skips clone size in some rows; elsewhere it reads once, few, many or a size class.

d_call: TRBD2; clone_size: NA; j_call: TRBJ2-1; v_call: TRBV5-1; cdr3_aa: CASSLRTLGGVGNEQFF; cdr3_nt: TGCGCCAGCAGCTTAAGAACCCTGGGGGGGGTCGGCAATGAGCAGTTCTTC
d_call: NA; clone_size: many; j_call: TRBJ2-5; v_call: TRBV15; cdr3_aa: CATSRDRGAWETQYF; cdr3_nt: TGTGCCACCAGCAGAGATAGGGGGGCATGGGAGACCCAGTACTTC
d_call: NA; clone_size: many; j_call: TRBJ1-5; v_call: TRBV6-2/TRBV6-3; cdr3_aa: CASTDRGRPQHF; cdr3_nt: TGTGCCAGCACCGATAGAGGACGTCCCCAGCATTTT
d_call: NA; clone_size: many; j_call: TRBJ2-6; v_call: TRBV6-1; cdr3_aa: CASNIGSGANVLTF; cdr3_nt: TGTGCCAGCAATATAGGCTCTGGGGCCAACGTCCTGACTTTC
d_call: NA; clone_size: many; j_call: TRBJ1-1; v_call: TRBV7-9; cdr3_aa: CASSFIGTEAFF; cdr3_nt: TGTGCCAGCAGCTTTATTGGCACTGAAGCTTTCTTT
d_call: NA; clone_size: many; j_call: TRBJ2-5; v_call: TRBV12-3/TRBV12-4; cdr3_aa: CASSFGLGQETQYF; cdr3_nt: TGTGCCAGCAGTTTCGGACTTGGCCAAGAGACCCAGTACTTC
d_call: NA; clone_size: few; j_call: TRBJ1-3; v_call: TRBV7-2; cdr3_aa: CASSPLFSGNTIYF; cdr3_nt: TGTGCCAGCAGCCCGTTATTCTCTGGAAACACCATATATTTT
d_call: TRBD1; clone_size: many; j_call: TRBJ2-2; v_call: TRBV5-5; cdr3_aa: CASTMWAGTENTGELFF; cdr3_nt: TGTGCCAGCACAATGTGGGCCGGGACAGAGAACACCGGGGAGCTGTTTTTT
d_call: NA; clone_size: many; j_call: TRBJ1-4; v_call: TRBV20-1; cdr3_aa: CSAAPGGTNEKLFF; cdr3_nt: TGCAGTGCCGCCCCGGGAGGAACTAATGAAAAACTGTTTTTT
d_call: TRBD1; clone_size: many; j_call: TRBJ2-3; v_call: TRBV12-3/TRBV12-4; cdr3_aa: CASSLTGPLTTDTQYF; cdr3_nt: TGTGCCAGCAGCTTGACAGGGCCCTTGACCACGGATACGCAGTATTTT
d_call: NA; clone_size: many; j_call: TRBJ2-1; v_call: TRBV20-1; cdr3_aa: CSASYLGAPYNEQFF; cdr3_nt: TGCAGTGCTAGTTATCTGGGGGCACCCTACAATGAGCAGTTCTTC
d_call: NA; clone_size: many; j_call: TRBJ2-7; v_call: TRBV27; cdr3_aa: CASSLSGAHSYEQYF; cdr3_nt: TGTGCCAGCAGTTTGTCAGGGGCCCACTCCTACGAGCAGTACTTC
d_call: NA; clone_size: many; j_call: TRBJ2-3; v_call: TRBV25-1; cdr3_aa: CASSDRQGDFTDTQYF; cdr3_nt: TGTGCCAGCAGTGATAGGCAAGGTGATTTCACAGATACGCAGTATTTT
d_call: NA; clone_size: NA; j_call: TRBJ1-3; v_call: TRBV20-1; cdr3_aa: CSATDNSGNTIYF; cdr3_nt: TGCAGTGCTACCGACAACTCTGGAAACACCATATATTTT
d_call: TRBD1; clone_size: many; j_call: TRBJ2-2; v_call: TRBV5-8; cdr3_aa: CASSLTGGNTGELFF; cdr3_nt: TGTGCCAGCAGCTTAACAGGGGGGAACACCGGGGAGCTGTTTTTT
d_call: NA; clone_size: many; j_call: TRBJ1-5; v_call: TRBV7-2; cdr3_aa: CASSLVSNSNQPQHF; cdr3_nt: TGTGCCAGCAGCTTAGTATCGAATAGCAATCAGCCCCAGCATTTT
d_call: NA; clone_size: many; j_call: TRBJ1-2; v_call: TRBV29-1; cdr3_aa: CSVGGPYGYTF; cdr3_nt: TGCAGCGTTGGGGGCCCTTATGGCTACACCTTC
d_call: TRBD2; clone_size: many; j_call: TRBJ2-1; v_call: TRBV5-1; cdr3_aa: CASSFSGGALLGEQFF; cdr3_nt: TGCGCCAGCAGTTTCAGCGGGGGGGCGCTTTTAGGTGAGCAGTTCTTC
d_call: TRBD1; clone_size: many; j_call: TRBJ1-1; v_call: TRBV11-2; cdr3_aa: CASSLVWTGATEAFF; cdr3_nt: TGTGCCAGCAGCTTAGTATGGACAGGGGCCACTGAAGCTTTCTTT
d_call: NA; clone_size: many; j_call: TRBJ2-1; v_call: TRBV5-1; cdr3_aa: CASSLGYGGSNEQFF; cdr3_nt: TGCGCCAGCAGCTTGGGCTACGGCGGATCCAATGAGCAGTTCTTC
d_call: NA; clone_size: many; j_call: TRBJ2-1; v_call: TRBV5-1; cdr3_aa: CASSPGVLSSYNEQFF; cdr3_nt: TGCGCCAGCAGCCCGGGAGTCCTCAGCTCCTACAATGAGCAGTTCTTC
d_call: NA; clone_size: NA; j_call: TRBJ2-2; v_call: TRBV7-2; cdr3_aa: CASSPAVKNTGELFF; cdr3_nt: TGTGCCAGCAGCCCCGCGGTGAAGAACACCGGGGAGCTGTTTTTT
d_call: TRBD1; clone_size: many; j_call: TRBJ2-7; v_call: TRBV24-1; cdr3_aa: CATSNTGGLNEQYF; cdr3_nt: TGTGCCACCAGTAACACAGGGGGCTTAAACGAGCAGTACTTC